The 17 T cell receptor beta chains below were found in one sample sequenced in a study of blood T cell repertoires in COVID-19. The table came from immunoSEQ multiplex PCR; TCRdb's copy has only in-frame clones and leaves some out. There are about 160,000 clones in the sample; 82% occur only once, and roughly 15% lies in the top ten. The sequenced sample consisted of peripheral blood. The origin of the receptors is a human donor with acute or convalescent COVID-19. The donor label of this sample is uncertain.

The chain employs TRBV27 and TRBJ1-2, with unresolved D. V was cut by 6 bases and J by 4 bases, with 15 bases left in between. Per germline, CDR1 MNHEY and CDR2 SMNVEV (reference sequence). The CDR3 runs 14 residues. DNA for the CDR3: TGTGCCAGCAGACGCAAAGGGAGCTCCTATGGCTACACCTTC. Its translation is CASRRKGSSYGYTF.

This rearrangement joins TRBV18 to TRBJ1-6, with 7 bases that match TRBD1. The CDR3 sequence is 15 residues long. Germline CDR1 is KGHSH and CDR2 is LQKENI. The trim removed 4 bases at V and 5 bases at J, leaving 5 bases unmatched. The CDR3 sequence: CASSHRDRDNSPLHF. The CDR3 bases are TGTGCCAGCTCACACCGGGACAGAGATAATTCACCCCTCCACTTT.

This rearrangement joins TRBV19 to TRBJ2-5; maybe TRBD2 (5 bases). The CDR3 spans 15 residues. The germline V gene encodes CDR1 LNHDA and CDR2 SQIVND (reference sequence). Trimming stripped 6 bases from V and 4 bases from J, with 18 bases between. CDR3 in DNA: TGTGCCAGTAGCGGACGGACGGGGTTCGGAGAGACCCAGTACTTC. Amino acids: CASSGRTGFGETQYF. Looking up the rest from reference TRBV19 and TRBJ2-5 gives the full variable domain: DGGITQSPKYLFRKEGQNVTLSCEQNLNHDAMYWYRQDPGQGLRLIYYSQIVNDFQKGDIAEGYSVSREKKESFPLTVTSAQKNPTAFYLCASSGRTGFGETQYFGPGTRLLVL.

The V and J genes are TRBV6-6 and TRBJ1-1; 8 bases line up with TRBD1. The germline V gene encodes CDR1 MNHNY and CDR2 SVGAGI (reference sequence). The trim removed 6 bases at V and 0 bases at J, leaving 18 bases unmatched. This CDR3 comprises 19 residues. This CDR3 is CASSLTGVGTGALNTEAFF. The CDR3 DNA follows: TGTGCCAGCAGCTTGACAGGGGTAGGGACGGGGGCACTGAACACTGAAGCTTTCTTT.

The chain carries TRBV7-2 and TRBJ2-7; tentative D call: TRBD1 (6 bases). Germline V gene data show CDR1 as SGHTA and CDR2 as FQGNSA. Trimming removed 5 bases at V and 3 bases at J, with 14 bases between. The CDR3 has 14 residues. The CDR3 DNA is TGTGCCAGCAGCGGGAACAGGGTCGGCTACGAGCAGTACTTC. Translated, it gives CASSGNRVGYEQYF.

This clone was counted only a few times. The V gene is TRBV30, the J gene TRBJ1-2; D may be TRBD1 (5 bases). CDR3 length: 14 residues. Trimming left V 2 bases short and J 4 bases short, with 14 bases between. CDR1 and CDR2 (germline): GTSNPN, SVGIG (reference sequence). The CDR3 DNA reads TGTGCCTGGAGTAAGGGGCTGGAATCCTATGGCTACACCTTC. Translating gives CAWSKGLESYGYTF.

The chain couples TRBV9 to TRBJ1-1; 8 positions match TRBD1. The J segment lost 2 bases and the V segment lost 4 bases, leaving 7 bases of the junction unmatched. Germline CDR1 reads SGDLS; CDR2 reads YYNGEE. CDR3 length: 15 residues. The CDR3 is CASSPQGALNTEAFF. CDR3 bases: TGTGCCAGCAGCCCTCAGGGGGCGCTTAACACTGAAGCTTTCTTT.

Here the CDR3 DNA reads TGTGCCAGTGGACAGGGGGATTTAAGTGAAGCTTTCTTT. Translated, it gives CASGQGDLSEAFF. The gene calls are TRBV19 and TRBJ1-1; 10 positions match TRBD1. Germline V lookup: CDR1 LNHDA, CDR2 SQIVND (reference sequence). J was trimmed by 7 bases and V by 8 bases; bases with no gene match: 7. CDR3 length: 13 amino acids.

The chain couples TRBV19 to TRBJ1-1, with D unclear. CDR3 length equals 14 residues. The germline V and J ends were trimmed by 5 bases and 6 bases, with 16 bases remaining between them. In germline, CDR1 is LNHDA, CDR2 SQIVND (reference sequence). CDR3: CASSPPFGWAEAFF. CDR3 bases: TGTGCCAGTAGTCCTCCGTTCGGGTGGGCTGAAGCTTTCTTT.

The chain combines TRBV9 with TRBJ2-5; 9 bases agree with TRBD2. Germline CDR1 and CDR2: SGDLS and YYNGEE. There are 20 residues in the CDR3. V lost 0 bases, J lost 2 bases, and 17 bases stayed unmatched. The CDR3: CASSVAQDSGRLAAQETQYF. In DNA, the CDR3 is TGTGCCAGCAGCGTAGCTCAAGATTCGGGTAGACTAGCGGCACAAGAGACCCAGTACTTC.

The rearrangement links TRBV7-9 to TRBJ2-7, with TRBD1 as a possible D gene (6 bases). The ends were cut back, 2 bases at V and 2 bases at J, with 10 bases in the middle. The CDR3 extends over 14 amino acids. Germline CDR1 is SEHNR and CDR2 is FQNEAQ (reference sequence). The CDR3 bases are TGTGCCAGCAGCTTACAACAGGGCGCCTACGAGCAGTACTTC. Translated, it gives CASSLQQGAYEQYF.

The chain couples TRBV4-1 to TRBJ2-4; tentatively, D is TRBD2 (6 bases). CDR3 length: 17 amino acids. The germline V and J ends were trimmed by 3 bases and 7 bases, with 22 bases remaining between them. Germline CDR1 is MGHRA and CDR2 is YSYEKL. The CDR3: CASSQGLQMASGNIQYF. Written as DNA, the CDR3 is TGCGCCAGCAGCCAGGGACTCCAGATGGCCTCGGGGAACATTCAGTACTTC.

The chain carries TRBV4-2 and TRBJ1-4; TRBD1 matches 11 bases. The CDR3 covers 15 residues. CDR1 and CDR2 (germline): LGHNA, YNFKEQ. With V trimmed by 4 bases and J by 5 bases, 3 bases remained unmatched. CDR3 nucleotide sequence: TGTGCCAGCAGCCCGGACAGGGGGCAAAATGAAAAACTGTTTTTT. Translation gives CASSPDRGQNEKLFF.

V gene TRBV14 combines with J gene TRBJ1-1, with no clear D. Per germline, CDR1 SGHDN and CDR2 FVKESK. The CDR3 length is 16 residues. Trimming left V 0 bases short and J 4 bases short, with 15 bases between. As DNA, the CDR3 is TGTGCCAGCAGCCAAGATGTGTGGGCAGGTCGCACTGAAGCTTTCTTT. It yields the protein CASSQDVWAGRTEAFF. Variable domain in full (rest from reference TRBV14 and TRBJ1-1): EAGVTQFPSHSVIEKGQTVTLRCDPISGHDNLYWYRRVMGKEIKFLLHFVKESKQDESGMPNNRFLAERTGGTYSTLKVQPAELEDSGVYFCASSQDVWAGRTEAFFGQGTRLTVV.

The J gene is TRBJ2-5, the V gene TRBV7-2, with 8 bases that match TRBD2. V trimming: 3 bases; J trimming: 2 bases; junction bases outside the gene matches: 5. This CDR3 region has 15 residues. CDR1 is SGHTA and CDR2 is FQGNSA in the germline V gene. The CDR3 DNA sequence: TGTGCCAGCAGCTTCCGGGGGGGGTCACAAGAGACCCAGTACTTC. It translates to CASSFRGGSQETQYF.

V and J are TRBV4-1 and TRBJ1-2, with 7 nucleotides matching TRBD1. This CDR3 comprises 15 residues. V trimming: 1 base; J trimming: 7 bases; junction bases outside the gene matches: 9. Germline-derived CDR1 and CDR2 are MGHRA and YSYEKL. This chain's CDR3 is CASSQGTGSSSGYTF. The CDR3 region has the DNA TGCGCCAGCAGCCAAGGGACAGGCTCATCTTCTGGCTACACCTTC.

The table lists this clone with a few counts. The rearrangement joins TRBV5-1 to TRBJ2-5; D call uncertain. CDR1 and CDR2 (germline): SGHRS, YFSETQ. CDR3 length: 16 amino acids. V shed 3 bases and J shed 1 base, with 16 bases lying between them. The CDR3 reads CASSSHGSLVQETQYF. The CDR3 DNA sequence: TGCGCCAGCAGCTCCCACGGGTCGCTCGTCCAAGAGACCCAGTACTTC.